The 6 T cell receptor beta chains presented below share a single source sample, sequenced in a study of cytomegalovirus exposure and HLA in healthy donors. The study ran its PCR with 60 Vbeta and 13 Jbeta primers. Using immunoSEQ multiplex PCR, the repertoire was profiled, and TCRdb retains in-frame clones only, with some absent. Of about 120,000 clones listed, 70% to 80% are singletons. Material for sequencing was PBMCs. Receptors originate from a woman aged 30 to 39 in good health and CMV-seropositive.

This chain uses TRBV18 with TRBJ2-3; no firm D call. Deletions cut 1 base from V and 4 bases from J, with 12 bases between. Germline CDR1 and CDR2: KGHSH and LQKENI. The CDR3 spans 15 residues. CDR3 sequence: CASSPLSQAADTQYF. The CDR3 coding sequence is TGTGCCAGCTCACCACTCTCTCAGGCCGCAGATACGCAGTATTTT. The full variable domain, its missing parts supplied by reference TRBV18 and TRBJ2-3, is NAGVMQNPRHLVRRRGQEARLRCSPMKGHSHVYWYRQLPEEGLKFMVYLQKENIIDESGMPKERFSAEFPKEGPSILRIQQVVRGDSAAYFCASSPLSQAADTQYFGPGTRLTVL.

The rearrangement joins TRBV5-1 to TRBJ1-5; maybe TRBD1 (5 bases). Germline V gene data show CDR1 as SGHRS and CDR2 as YFSETQ. There are 15 residues in the CDR3. The V end was cut by 1 base, the J end by 0 bases, with 8 bases between. CDR3 bases: TGCGCCAGCAGCTTGTGGGGGGATAGCAATCAGCCCCAGCATTTT. This gives the protein CASSLWGDSNQPQHF.

The sample holds a few counts of this clone. The chain has TRBV11-2 and TRBJ2-5; D unclear. Trimming removed 1 base from V and 4 bases from J, with 7 bases in between. Germline-derived CDR1 and CDR2 are SGHAT and FQNNGV. This CDR3 has 13 amino acids. The CDR3 DNA reads TGTGCCAGCAGCTTAGTATCCGGAGAGACCCAGTACTTC. Amino acid sequence: CASSLVSGETQYF. Supplemented by reference TRBV11-2 and TRBJ2-5, the full variable domain reads EAGVAQSPRYKIIEKRQSVAFWCNPISGHATLYWYQQILGQGPKLLIQFQNNGVVDDSQLPKDRFSAERLKGVDSTLKIQPAKLEDSAVYLCASSLVSGETQYFGPGTRLLVL.

The chain joins TRBV9 to TRBJ2-1; weak D call: TRBD2 (6 bases). The V gene lost 4 bases and the J gene lost 8 bases, with 16 bases spanning the gap. Germline CDR1 and CDR2: SGDLS and YYNGEE. The CDR3 contains 14 residues. CDR3 loop: CASSFKGLLDEQFF. The DNA for the CDR3 is TGTGCCAGCAGCTTCAAGGGACTTTTGGATGAGCAGTTCTTC. The full variable domain, rest sourced from reference TRBV9 and TRBJ2-1, is DSGVTQTPKHLITATGQRVTLRCSPRSGDLSVYWYQQSLDQGLQFLIQYYNGEERAKGNILERFSAQQFPDLHSELNLSSLELGDSALYFCASSFKGLLDEQFFGPGTRLTVL.

The J gene is TRBJ2-7, the V gene TRBV6-5; TRBD2 matches 11 bases. V lost 7 bases, J lost 5 bases, and 10 bases stayed unmatched. The germline gives CDR1 MNHEY, CDR2 SVGAGI. The CDR3 totals 15 residues. Here the CDR3 reads CASTTGTSGTDEQYF. CDR3 DNA: TGTGCCAGCACCACTGGGACTAGCGGTACTGACGAGCAGTACTTC.

The genes are TRBV15 and TRBJ1-5, with D unresolved. V lost 9 bases and J 0 bases, leaving 9 bases between the germline ends. Germline values: CDR1 LNHNV, CDR2 YYDKDF (reference sequence). CDR3 size: 13 residues. CDR3 DNA sequence: TGTGCCACAGCGTCCCATAGCAATCAGCCCCAGCATTTT. It translates to CATASHSNQPQHF.